The 29 T cell receptor beta chains in this list originate from one sample, sequenced in a study of CD8+ T cells in alopecia areata. The treatment: oral pan-JAK inhibitor, 5-10 mg twice daily. RNA was isolated and reverse transcribed to cDNA, the sequencing template. The repertoire was sequenced with immunoSEQ multiplex PCR; TCRdb's copy has only in-frame clones and lacks some. The table records roughly 190,000 clones, roughly 60% of them present only once. The sequences come from CD4+ T cells sorted from blood, collected at week 24, from a patient treated with tofacitinib. These receptors all stem from a human donor with alopecia areata.

The chain combines TRBV19 with TRBJ1-2; perhaps TRBD1 as D (5 bases). The CDR3 has 15 residues. V was clipped by 4 bases and J by 0 bases, with 12 bases between them. Per germline, CDR1 LNHDA and CDR2 SQIVND (reference sequence). The CDR3 loop reads CASSTTSTANYGYTF. For the CDR3, the DNA is TGTGCCAGTAGTACAACCTCGACAGCTAACTATGGCTACACCTTC.

V and J are TRBV6-5 and TRBJ1-1, with TRBD1 matching 7 bases. The CDR3 loop spans 14 amino acids. The germline gives CDR1 MNHEY, CDR2 SVGAGI. The V segment lost 0 bases and the J segment 6 bases; nucleotides outside the gene matches: 4. In DNA form, the CDR3 reads TGTGCCAGCAGTTACTCGACAGGGCTGTCTGAAGCTTTCTTT. Residues: CASSYSTGLSEAFF.

This clone showed up just a few times. Here the CDR3 reads CASSSPGQGNPYEQYF. The DNA for the CDR3 is TGTGCCAGCAGCTCTCCGGGACAGGGTAATCCCTACGAGCAGTACTTC. The rearrangement uses TRBV7-2 and TRBJ2-7; 9 nucleotides agree with TRBD1. With 4 bases clipped from V and 2 bases from J, the junction kept 9 bases outside the gene matches. The CDR3 sequence is 16 residues long. Per the germline V gene, CDR1 is SGHTA and CDR2 is FQGNSA.

The chain has TRBV29-1 and TRBJ2-2; 7 bases are shared with TRBD2. The length of the CDR3 is 12 residues. Germline V gene sequence: CDR1 SQVTM, CDR2 ANQGSEA. Trimming removed 6 bases from V and 7 bases from J; junction bases left unmatched: 5. The DNA of the CDR3 is TGCAGCGTCCGAAGGACTAGCGGGGAGCTGTTTTTT. Translated: CSVRRTSGELFF.

Concerning this clone itself: A much larger clone sits a single nucleotide away, making a read error possible. The V and J genes are TRBV4-3 and TRBJ1-1; D unresolved. Per the germline V gene, CDR1 is LGHNA and CDR2 is YSLEER. Trimming cost V 1 base and J 1 base, with 4 bases left between them. The CDR3 has 13 amino acids. This chain's CDR3 is CASSQGWNTEAFF. The CDR3 bases are TGCGCCAGCAGCCAAGGGTGGAACACTGAAGCTTTCTTT.

This chain uses TRBV15 with TRBJ2-5; D uncertain. V dropped 9 bases and J dropped 2 bases, with 16 bases sitting between them. Germline lookup yields CDR1 LNHNV and CDR2 YYDKDF (reference sequence). The CDR3 spans 14 residues. CDR3 region: CATSEKRRQETQYF. In DNA, the CDR3 is TGTGCCACATCGGAGAAGAGGCGACAAGAGACCCAGTACTTC.

Details on this clone: This could be a read error, since a much larger clone is one nucleotide away. V usage is TRBV5-1 and J usage is TRBJ2-7; either TRBD1 or TRBD2 may supply D (6 bases each). CDR1 is SGHRS, CDR2 YFSETQ, per germline. Trimming cost V 1 base and J 6 bases, with 20 bases left between them. The CDR3 extends over 16 amino acids. The CDR3 reads CASSLRDSGAEGEQYF. Here the CDR3 DNA reads TGCGCCAGCAGCTTGAGAGATTCGGGGGCTGAAGGCGAGCAGTACTTC.

This clone was counted between two and nine times. The CDR3 is CAIRGQVQQPQHF. DNA for the CDR3: TGTGCCATCAGGGGACAGGTTCAACAGCCCCAGCATTTT. This chain links TRBV10-3 with TRBJ1-5; 8 bases are shared with TRBD1. The V segment lost 6 bases and the J segment 7 bases; nucleotides outside the gene matches: 5. CDR1 and CDR2 (germline): ENHRY, SYGVKD. The CDR3 is 13 amino acids.

This clone has only a few counts. The junction shows a germline mismatch at one end, possibly a read error. This rearrangement joins TRBV5-5 to TRBJ2-5; TRBD1 aligns across 7 bases. CDR3 size: 16 residues. CDR1 is SGHKS, CDR2 YYEKEE, per germline (reference sequence). For the CDR3, the DNA is TGCGCCAGCAGCCCAGTAAGGGGGACAGTACAAGAGACCCAGTACTTC. Its protein product is CASSPVRGTVQETQYF.

This chain connects TRBV4-3 to TRBJ1-2; D gene unclear. Germline V gene sequence: CDR1 LGHNA, CDR2 YSLEER. The V and J ends lost 0 bases and 4 bases respectively, with 6 bases between them. The CDR3 is 13 amino acids. Here the CDR3 reads CASSQDPIYGYTF. The CDR3 coding sequence is TGCGCCAGCAGCCAAGATCCGATCTATGGCTACACCTTC.

The gene calls are TRBV4-1 and TRBJ1-1, with TRBD1 as a possible D gene (5 bases). CDR1 is MGHRA, CDR2 YSYEKL, per germline. V was trimmed by 0 bases and J by 11 bases, leaving 25 bases between them. This CDR3 spans 17 amino acids. DNA of the CDR3: TGCGCCAGCAGCCAAGAACCCGCGGGAGGTGCAGGGAAGAAGGCTTTCTTT. Translated: CASSQEPAGGAGKKAFF.

This rearrangement joins TRBV10-2 to TRBJ2-5; D remains unclear. V dropped 6 bases and J dropped 3 bases, with 2 bases sitting between them. The CDR3 sequence is 10 residues long. Per the germline V gene, CDR1 is WSHSY and CDR2 is SAAADI. The CDR3 DNA is TGCGCCAGCAGGGAAGAGACCCAGTACTTC. Protein sequence: CASREETQYF.

This clone was detected many times. The chain combines TRBV19 with TRBJ2-3, with 13 bases aligning to TRBD2. V was clipped by 3 bases and J by 2 bases; unmatched bases: 5. CDR3 length: 17 amino acids. From germline, CDR1 is LNHDA and CDR2 SQIVND (reference sequence). In nucleotides, the CDR3 is TGTGCCAGTAGTATGCTACTAGCGGGGGGGAACACAGATACGCAGTATTTT. Its protein product is CASSMLLAGGNTDTQYF.

This chain links TRBV4-3 with TRBJ1-2; possible D gene TRBD1, 6 bases. Trimming took off 1 base at V and 8 bases at J, with 17 bases between the two ends. CDR3 length: 15 amino acids. Germline V lookup: CDR1 LGHNA, CDR2 YSLEER. CDR3 region: CASSQVGGESGGYTF. CDR3 coding DNA: TGCGCCAGCAGCCAAGTTGGGGGCGAGTCGGGCGGCTACACCTTC.

The V gene is TRBV5-1, the J gene TRBJ2-2; TRBD1 agrees at 11 bases. This CDR3 region has 16 residues. The germline V gene encodes CDR1 SGHRS and CDR2 YFSETQ. J lost 4 bases, V lost 4 bases, and 6 bases had no gene match. The CDR3 DNA follows: TGCGCCAGCAGCAGGACCGGGACAGGGGGCACCGGGGAGCTGTTTTTT. Translated: CASSRTGTGGTGELFF.

The V and J genes are TRBV30 and TRBJ1-5; D is ambiguous. Looked up from germline, CDR1 is GTSNPN and CDR2 is SVGIG (reference sequence). Trimming left V 1 base short and J 6 bases short, with 13 bases between. This CDR3 is built from 14 residues. CDR3 residues: CAWSDGLTGQPQHF. The CDR3 DNA reads as TGTGCCTGGAGTGACGGGTTGACGGGTCAGCCCCAGCATTTT.

V usage is TRBV7-2 and J usage is TRBJ2-7; maybe TRBD2 (6 bases). Trimming took off 5 bases at V and 7 bases at J, with 15 bases between the two ends. Germline CDR1 reads SGHTA; CDR2 reads FQGNSA. This CDR3 contains 13 residues. The CDR3 region is CASSGTVGSEQYF. The CDR3 DNA reads as TGTGCCAGCAGCGGCACGGTCGGGAGTGAGCAGTACTTC.

The chain is built from TRBV4-3 and TRBJ1-6; 8 bases line up with TRBD1. The CDR3 is 16 residues long. V was clipped by 0 bases and J by 5 bases; unmatched bases: 3. Germline V gene sequence: CDR1 LGHNA, CDR2 YSLEER. CDR3 protein: CASSQDRQGNNSPLHF. CDR3 coding DNA: TGCGCCAGCAGCCAAGACCGACAGGGGAATAATTCACCCCTCCACTTT.

The rearrangement uses TRBV29-1 and TRBJ1-1, with D hard to call. The CDR3 runs 14 residues. Germline CDR1 and CDR2: SQVTM and ANQGSEA. The V end was cut by 5 bases, the J end by 3 bases, with 16 bases between. As DNA, the CDR3 is TGCAGCGTTTCGTCTGTCCGGGGAGACACTGAAGCTTTCTTT. Translation: CSVSSVRGDTEAFF.

The J gene is TRBJ2-3, the V gene TRBV27; unclear D gene. The CDR3 runs 12 residues. Germline V gene sequence: CDR1 MNHEY, CDR2 SMNVEV (reference sequence). The V and J ends lost 5 bases and 7 bases respectively, with 10 bases between them. Here the CDR3 reads CASSPTRNTQYF. CDR3 nucleotide sequence: TGTGCCAGCAGTCCTACAAGAAATACGCAGTATTTT.

The chain is built from TRBV25-1 and TRBJ2-3; D might be TRBD2 (5 bases). Trimming took 8 bases from V and 0 from J, leaving 15 bases between them. CDR1 and CDR2 from the germline V gene are MGHDK and SYGVNS. The CDR3 runs to 15 residues. CDR3 in DNA: TGTGCCAGCGGAGCCGGAGGAATTAGCACAGATACGCAGTATTTT. Protein product: CASGAGGISTDTQYF.

The DNA for the CDR3 is TGTGCCAGCAGTGAAGGGGCAGGGCGGGGATATGGCTACACCTTC. This gives the protein CASSEGAGRGYGYTF. The chain combines TRBV2 with TRBJ1-2; possible D gene TRBD1, 5 bases. This CDR3 has 15 amino acids. CDR1 SNHLY and CDR2 FYNNEI come from the germline V gene. V was trimmed by 1 base and J by 5 bases, leaving 14 bases between them.

The rearrangement links TRBV5-1 to TRBJ2-7; possible D gene TRBD1, 6 bases. The CDR3 spans 16 residues. The V end was cut by 4 bases, the J end by 1 base, with 18 bases between. Germline V gives CDR1 SGHRS, CDR2 YFSETQ. This chain's CDR3 is CASSRITGNGSYEQYF. The CDR3 DNA reads as TGCGCCAGCAGCCGAATAACAGGGAACGGATCCTACGAGCAGTACTTC.

The chain recombines TRBV10-3 with TRBJ2-5; 7 bases map to TRBD1. The germline V gene has CDR1 ENHRY and CDR2 SYGVKD. J lost 5 bases, V lost 6 bases, and 9 bases had no gene match. There are 14 residues in the CDR3. This chain's CDR3 is CAIRTDREGETQYF. The CDR3 nucleotides read TGTGCCATCAGAACCGACAGGGAAGGGGAGACCCAGTACTTC.

This chain joins TRBV29-1 and TRBJ2-1, with D possibly matching TRBD1 (8 bases). Germline loops: CDR1 SQVTM, CDR2 ANQGSEA. This CDR3 contains 15 residues. Trimming took 6 bases from V and 7 from J, leaving 22 bases between them. This chain's CDR3 is CSVGSTGGGLNEQFF. In DNA form, the CDR3 reads TGCAGCGTGGGATCTACAGGGGGGGGATTAAATGAGCAGTTCTTC.

A word on this clone: Other DNA sequences in this specimen translate into the identical CDR3. The V call is TRBV28, the J call TRBJ2-7, with D uncertain. Between the trimmed V and J ends, which lost 7 bases and 4 bases, there was a span of 8 bases. Germline CDR1 reads MDHEN; CDR2 reads SYDVKM. The CDR3 has 11 residues. CDR3 in amino acids: CASTGRYEQYF. The CDR3 DNA is TGTGCCAGCACGGGCCGGTACGAGCAGTACTTC.

This clone has more than one count but fewer than ten. The chain links TRBV7-8 to TRBJ1-3, with D unresolved. The CDR3 runs 18 residues. Trimming took off 1 base at V and 0 bases at J, with 16 bases between the two ends. CDR1 SGHVS and CDR2 FQNEAQ come from the germline V gene. Written as DNA, the CDR3 is TGTGCCAGCAGCTTAGGGACCGTGAACCGACTCTCTGGAAACACCATATATTTT. Translated, it gives CASSLGTVNRLSGNTIYF.

The CDR3 DNA sequence: TGCAGCGTTACGTCGACAGGCGAAGCTTTCTTT. It specifies CSVTSTGEAFF. The V and J genes are TRBV29-1 and TRBJ1-1; the D gene is possibly TRBD1 (6 bases). Per germline, CDR1 SQVTM and CDR2 ANQGSEA. This CDR3 region has 11 residues. V gave up 5 bases and J gave up 8 bases, with 12 bases separating them. The entire variable domain, with the rest obtained from reference TRBV29-1 and TRBJ1-1, is as follows: SAVISQKPSRDICQRGTSLTIQCQVDSQVTMMFWYRQQPGQSLTLIATANQGSEATYESGFVIDKFPISRPNLTFSTLTVSNMSPEDSSIYLCSVTSTGEAFFGQGTRLTVV.

The chain couples TRBV30 to TRBJ2-1; 9 bases match TRBD2. Germline V CDR1 and CDR2: GTSNPN, SVGIG (reference sequence). V shed 4 bases and J 2 bases; nucleotides not matched to a gene: 6. The CDR3 is 15 residues long. CDR3 sequence (DNA): TGTGCCTGGAATCAGCGGGGGGTAACCTACAATGAGCAGTTCTTC. Its translation is CAWNQRGVTYNEQFF.